Following are 5 T cell receptor beta chains from one sample sequenced in a study of T-cell reconstitution after alpha-beta-depleted transplantation in children. During its preparation, the TCRbeta library received unique molecular identifiers. TCRdb re-called the PCR reads with MiXCR, one entry per CDR3 protein. The sample has around 960,000 distinct CDR3 sequences, 25% to 35% seen once. The starting material was PBMCs, mostly from graft donor cells, obtained 360 days after TCRalphabeta/CD19-depleted stem cell transplant. The receptors were sampled from a boy under three years old who had a stem cell transplant for SCID, so the T cells may come from the graft donor.

This sequence joins TRBV20-1 and TRBJ2-7; 9 bases agree with TRBD2. Germline values: CDR1 DFQATT, CDR2 SNEGSKA (reference sequence). CDR3 size: 16 residues. With 1 base clipped from V and 5 bases from J, the junction kept 12 bases outside the gene matches. This chain's CDR3 is CSARGMRGASGDEQYF. The DNA for the CDR3 is TGCAGTGCTAGAGGGATGAGAGGGGCTAGCGGGGACGAGCAGTACTTC.

This clonotype was seen a few times. This chain joins TRBV20-1 and TRBJ2-2; 12 positions match TRBD2. V lost 0 bases, J lost 5 bases, and 7 bases stayed unmatched. CDR3 length equals 17 residues. Germline V gene data show CDR1 as DFQATT and CDR2 as SNEGSKA (reference sequence). The CDR3 here is CSARDPSGGANTGELFF. The CDR3 DNA follows: TGCAGTGCTAGAGATCCTAGCGGGGGGGCAAATACCGGGGAGCTGTTTTTT.

The chain recombines TRBV12-3 or TRBV12-4 with TRBJ2-7, with D possibly TRBD2 on 6 matching bases. The V end lost 3 bases, the J end lost 3 bases, and 9 bases lay between the germline ends. This CDR3 is 13 amino acids long. CDR3 coding DNA: TGTGCCAGCAGTTTCGGGGAGGACTACGAGCAGTACTTC. This translates into CASSFGEDYEQYF.

V gene TRBV20-1 combines with J gene TRBJ1-2; D is undetermined. The CDR3 is 15 amino acids. Germline lookup yields CDR1 DFQATT and CDR2 SNEGSKA (reference sequence). V gave up 7 bases and J gave up 0 bases, with 18 bases separating them. The CDR3 DNA reads as TGCAGTGGCGGCCTCTTACGGCTCACTAACTATGGCTACACCTTC. Translation gives CSGGLLRLTNYGYTF.

The chain employs TRBV19 and TRBJ2-1; possible D gene TRBD2, 5 bases. This CDR3 is 16 amino acids long. Germline values: CDR1 LNHDA, CDR2 SQIVND (reference sequence). Trimming pared 3 bases from V and 10 bases from J, leaving 22 bases between. In DNA form, the CDR3 reads TGTGCCAGTAGTATTCTGGGCGGGCATAGTGGCGTCGAGCAGTTCTTC. Translated: CASSILGGHSGVEQFF.